Listed here are 19 T cell receptor beta chains from one sample, sequenced in a study of T cells in Graves' hyperthyroidism and ophthalmopathy. RNA transcripts gave rise to amplified TCR beta CDR3 regions. A first-round RT-PCR of the TCR CDR3 used the HTBI primer set. TCRdb re-analysed the multiplex PCR reads in MiXCR, keeping a single row per CDR3 protein. The table shows fewer than 200,000 distinct CDR3 sequences, with about a sixth occurring only once. Material: blood. Receptors originate from a woman between 50 and 59 years old with Graves' hyperthyroidism.

This clonotype was counted many times. The CDR3 DNA reads TGCAGTGCCGTGAGTAGGACGGGTTACGCCGGGGAGCTGTTTTTT. Encoded protein: CSAVSRTGYAGELFF. The rearrangement links TRBV20-1 to TRBJ2-2; no firm D call. CDR3 length equals 15 residues. CDR1 and CDR2 from the germline V gene are DFQATT and SNEGSKA (reference sequence). V was trimmed by 6 bases and J by 6 bases, leaving 20 bases between them.

Many counts were recorded for this clonotype. The chain carries TRBV7-9 and TRBJ1-1; 7 bases are shared with TRBD1. The CDR3 totals 16 residues. In germline, CDR1 is SEHNR, CDR2 FQNEAQ (reference sequence). The V segment lost 5 bases and the J segment 3 bases; nucleotides outside the gene matches: 12. This chain's CDR3 is CASSLGWGQRDTEAFF. In DNA, the CDR3 is TGTGCCAGCAGCCTCGGGTGGGGACAGCGAGACACTGAAGCTTTCTTT.

There are many counts of this clonotype. The chain links TRBV15 to TRBJ2-2, with TRBD2 identical over 9 bases. Germline V CDR1 and CDR2: LNHNV, YYDKDF (reference sequence). This CDR3 contains 15 residues. With V trimmed by 5 bases and J by 6 bases, 7 bases remained unmatched. CDR3 nucleotide sequence: TGTGCCACCAGCCTTGGCGGGGGGGCCCCCGGGGAGCTGTTTTTT. Its translation: CATSLGGGAPGELFF. Full variable domain (missing parts from reference TRBV15 and TRBJ2-2): DAMVIQNPRYQVTQFGKPVTLSCSQTLNHNVMYWYQQKSSQAPKLLFHYYDKDFNNEADTPDNFQSRRPNTSFCFLDIRSPGLGDTAMYLCATSLGGGAPGELFFGEGSRLTVL.

The chain joins TRBV24-1 to TRBJ2-1, with no clear D. The CDR3 is made up of 13 amino acids. The V end was cut by 4 bases, the J end by 7 bases, with 10 bases between. In germline, CDR1 is KGHDR, CDR2 SFDVKD. The CDR3 is CATSEAETNEQFF. DNA of the CDR3: TGTGCCACCAGTGAGGCAGAGACTAATGAGCAGTTCTTC.

This clonotype was seen at least ten times. The chain employs TRBV2 and TRBJ2-7, with D unclear. The CDR3 sequence is 11 residues long. The V end was cut by 4 bases, the J end by 5 bases, with 6 bases between. Germline lookup yields CDR1 SNHLY and CDR2 FYNNEI. CDR3 amino acids: CASSAMHEQYF. As DNA, the CDR3 is TGTGCCAGCAGTGCTATGCACGAGCAGTACTTC.

This clonotype appeared many times. V is TRBV9 and J is TRBJ2-1, with TRBD2 matching 8 bases. The CDR3 length is 16 residues. The ends lost 7 bases at V and 2 bases at J; junction bases unmatched: 11. Germline CDR1 and CDR2: SGDLS and YYNGEE. CDR3 DNA: TGTGCCAGCGGCGCCTCCATCGGGGGGGCCTACAATGAGCAGTTCTTC. It codes for CASGASIGGAYNEQFF.

This clonotype was found many times. This chain uses TRBV12-3 or TRBV12-4 with TRBJ1-2, with D hard to call. The CDR3 covers 16 residues. Trimming stripped 7 bases from V and 10 bases from J, with 28 bases between. As DNA, the CDR3 is TGTGCCAGCACCTCCACGGGAAAGGCTTCCTTTTATCCCTACACCTTC. Translation: CASTSTGKASFYPYTF.

This clonotype occurred many times. This chain links TRBV28 with TRBJ2-3, with 9 bases identical to TRBD2. V lost 1 base, J lost 4 bases, and 9 bases stayed unmatched. This CDR3 comprises 17 residues. The V gene's germline CDR1 is MDHEN and CDR2 SYDVKM. The CDR3 region has the DNA TGTGCCAGCAGTTTATCCAAGCTAGCGGGGACCTCAGATACGCAGTATTTT. Translation: CASSLSKLAGTSDTQYF.

The table lists this clonotype with many counts. DNA of the CDR3: TGCAGTGCTAGAGCTCCGAAGGACACCTTTAGGCACGAGCAGTACTTC. It yields the protein CSARAPKDTFRHEQYF. The chain joins TRBV20-1 to TRBJ2-7; weak D call: TRBD1 (5 bases). Germline V gives CDR1 DFQATT, CDR2 SNEGSKA (reference sequence). The CDR3 runs 16 residues. V was clipped by 1 base and J by 5 bases, with 21 bases between them.

The chain is built from TRBV20-1 and TRBJ2-5, with 8 bases that match TRBD2. The germline V gene has CDR1 DFQATT and CDR2 SNEGSKA (reference sequence). V was clipped by 5 bases and J by 3 bases; unmatched bases: 11. The CDR3 length is 15 residues. CDR3 sequence (DNA): TGCAGTGCTCAGCGGGCAACTAGCGGAGAAGAGACCCAGTACTTC. Translating gives CSAQRATSGEETQYF.

This clonotype was seen at least ten times. V is TRBV19 and J is TRBJ2-7; no definite D call. The V gene lost 5 bases and the J gene lost 0 bases, with 11 bases spanning the gap. The germline V gene encodes CDR1 LNHDA and CDR2 SQIVND (reference sequence). This CDR3 region has 14 residues. The CDR3 DNA reads TGTGCCAGTAGTCCTTTCGGAGTCTCCTACGAGCAGTACTTC. Encoded protein: CASSPFGVSYEQYF.

This clonotype occurred a few times. This sequence joins TRBV29-1 and TRBJ2-1; possibly TRBD1 for D (5 bases). The CDR3 sequence is 16 residues long. Looked up from germline, CDR1 is SQVTM and CDR2 is ANQGSEA. V lost 6 bases, J lost 0 bases, and 18 bases lay in between. CDR3 DNA: TGCAGCGTAATCCTACAGGACCCGAGCTCCTACAATGAGCAGTTCTTC. It specifies CSVILQDPSSYNEQFF.

This clonotype has at least ten counts. V is TRBV5-1 and J is TRBJ2-1; D not certain. The length of the CDR3 is 14 residues. CDR1 is SGHRS, CDR2 YFSETQ, per germline. Trimming removed 0 bases at V and 4 bases at J, with 8 bases between. Here the CDR3 DNA reads TGCGCCAGCAGCTTGGTTGAACAGTACAATGAGCAGTTCTTC. It codes for CASSLVEQYNEQFF.

This clonotype was counted ten times or more. V usage is TRBV6-2 or TRBV6-3 and J usage is TRBJ1-5; 9 positions match TRBD1. Germline V gene lookup returns CDR1 MNHEY and CDR2 SVGEGT. V lost 5 bases, J lost 6 bases, and 11 bases stayed unmatched. The CDR3 totals 16 residues. CDR3 sequence: CASSPPHYRGPQPQHF. DNA for the CDR3: TGTGCCAGCAGTCCCCCGCACTACAGGGGGCCTCAGCCCCAGCATTTT.

This clonotype was found a few times. J is TRBJ1-3 and V is TRBV20-1; no definite D call. CDR1 and CDR2 from the germline V gene are DFQATT and SNEGSKA (reference sequence). V was cut by 2 bases and J by 1 base, with 9 bases left in between. The CDR3 is 14 residues long. CDR3 residues: CSARNSPSGNTIYF. The CDR3 DNA reads TGCAGTGCTAGAAACAGCCCTTCTGGAAACACCATATATTTT.

This clonotype occurred a few times. The chain has TRBV15 and TRBJ1-2, with D possibly matching TRBD1 (6 bases). CDR3 size: 13 residues. Trimming stripped 5 bases from V and 6 bases from J, with 13 bases between. CDR1 is LNHNV and CDR2 is YYDKDF in the germline V gene (reference sequence). The CDR3 is CATSYRERDGYTF. In nucleotides, the CDR3 is TGTGCCACCAGCTACAGGGAAAGAGATGGCTACACCTTC.

This clonotype was counted ten times or more. The chain uses TRBV5-1 and TRBJ1-4, with D hard to call. The V gene lost 0 bases and the J gene lost 2 bases, with 8 bases spanning the gap. The CDR3 covers 15 residues. Germline V CDR1 and CDR2: SGHRS, YFSETQ. CDR3 sequence (DNA): TGCGCCAGCAGCTTGGACCCCAGGACTAATGAAAAACTGTTTTTT. Translation gives CASSLDPRTNEKLFF.

This clonotype was seen at least ten times. The chain combines TRBV7-9 with TRBJ1-1; no clear D gene. CDR1 is SEHNR, CDR2 FQNEAQ, per germline (reference sequence). Trimming pared 2 bases from V and 1 base from J, leaving 5 bases between. This CDR3 is built from 13 residues. CDR3 sequence: CASSLQPNTEAFF. CDR3 sequence (DNA): TGTGCCAGCAGCTTACAACCGAACACTGAAGCTTTCTTT.

This clonotype was counted at least ten times. The V call is TRBV7-9, the J call TRBJ2-5; TRBD2 matches 7 bases. The germline gives CDR1 SEHNR, CDR2 FQNEAQ (reference sequence). J was trimmed by 9 bases and V by 7 bases; bases with no gene match: 17. The CDR3 spans 15 residues. Written as DNA, the CDR3 is TGTGCCAGCACGCCACGGGCTAGCGGCCATCTGGCCCAGTACTTC. Protein product: CASTPRASGHLAQYF.